This TCR beta chain came from a study of blood T cell repertoires in COVID-19. Study details: The origin of the acute and convalescent COVID-19 samples was the United States, Italy and Spain. T cells, B-cell-depleted T cells, or PBMCs supplied cDNA or gDNA.

As originally analysed: The assay estimated nucleated cells by amplifying reference gene primers. Sequencing used immunoSEQ multiplex PCR; TCRdb keeps in-frame clones, though not all of them. That table supplies the V and J calls and clone size; D and trimming were determined from the DNA. This sample has 200,000 to 300,000 clones, with around nine tenths found just once. CDR3 size: 15 residues. Deletions cut 6 bases from V and 10 bases from J, with 21 bases between. Looked up from germline, CDR1 is SEHNR and CDR2 is FQNEAQ (reference sequence). The sequence derives from a man aged 35 to 55 who had recovered from COVID-19. Sequencing was performed on peripheral blood. This sequence joins TRBV7-9 and TRBJ1-4; D remains unclear. CDR3: CASRGGGHRAGKLFF. CDR3 sequence (DNA): TGTGCCAGCAGGGGCGGTGGGCACCGTGCGGGAAAACTGTTTTTT. Complete variable domain (other parts from reference TRBV7-9 and TRBJ1-4): DTGVSQNPRHKITKRGQNVTFRCDPISEHNRLYWYRQTLGQGPEFLTYFQNEAQLEKSRLLSDRFSAERPKGSFSTLEIQRTEQGDSAMYLCASRGGGHRAGKLFFGSGTQLSVL.